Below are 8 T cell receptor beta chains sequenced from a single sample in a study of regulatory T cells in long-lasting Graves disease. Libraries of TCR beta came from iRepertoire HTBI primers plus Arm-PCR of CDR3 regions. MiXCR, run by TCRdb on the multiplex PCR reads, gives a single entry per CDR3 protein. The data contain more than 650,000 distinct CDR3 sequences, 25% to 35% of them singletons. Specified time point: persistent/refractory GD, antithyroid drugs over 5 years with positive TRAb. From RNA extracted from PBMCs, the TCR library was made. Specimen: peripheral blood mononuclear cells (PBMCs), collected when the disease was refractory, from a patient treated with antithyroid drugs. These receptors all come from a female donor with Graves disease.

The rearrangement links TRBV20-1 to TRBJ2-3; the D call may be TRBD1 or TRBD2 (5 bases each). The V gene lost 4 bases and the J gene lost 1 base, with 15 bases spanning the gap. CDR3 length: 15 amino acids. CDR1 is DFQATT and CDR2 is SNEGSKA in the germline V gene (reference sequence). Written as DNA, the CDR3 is TGCAGTGCTACGGGACGAACCTGGGGCACAGATACGCAGTATTTT. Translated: CSATGRTWGTDTQYF.

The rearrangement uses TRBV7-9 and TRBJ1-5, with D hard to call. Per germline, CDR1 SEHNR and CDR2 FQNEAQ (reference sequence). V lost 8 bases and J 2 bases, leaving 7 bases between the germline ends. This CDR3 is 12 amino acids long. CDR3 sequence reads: CASASGNQPQHF. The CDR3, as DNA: TGTGCCAGCGCATCGGGCAATCAGCCCCAGCATTTT.

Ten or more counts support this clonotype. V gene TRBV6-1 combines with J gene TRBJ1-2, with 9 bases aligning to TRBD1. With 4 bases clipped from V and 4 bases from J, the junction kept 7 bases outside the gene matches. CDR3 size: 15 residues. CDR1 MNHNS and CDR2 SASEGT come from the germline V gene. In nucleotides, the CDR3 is TGTGCCAGCAGTGGCGGACAGGGGAATTTCTATGGCTACACCTTC. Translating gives CASSGGQGNFYGYTF.

The CDR3 DNA sequence: TGTGCCATCAGCGGGAGGGCAGGGGACGAGCAGTACTTC. It specifies CAISGRAGDEQYF. The rearrangement uses TRBV10-3 and TRBJ2-7; 8 nucleotides align to TRBD2. V shed 6 bases and J 5 bases; nucleotides not matched to a gene: 6. Per germline, CDR1 ENHRY and CDR2 SYGVKD. The CDR3 is 13 residues long.

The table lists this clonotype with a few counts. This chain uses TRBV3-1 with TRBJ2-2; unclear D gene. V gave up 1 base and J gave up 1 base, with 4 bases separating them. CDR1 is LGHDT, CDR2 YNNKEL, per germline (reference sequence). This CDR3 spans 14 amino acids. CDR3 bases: TGTGCCAGCAGCCAAGTCAGGAACACCGGGGAGCTGTTTTTT. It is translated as CASSQVRNTGELFF.

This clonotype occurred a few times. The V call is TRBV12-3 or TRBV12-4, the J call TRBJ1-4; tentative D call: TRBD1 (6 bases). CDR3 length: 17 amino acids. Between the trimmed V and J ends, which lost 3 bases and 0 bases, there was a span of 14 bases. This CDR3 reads CASSFRVGDTTNEKLFF. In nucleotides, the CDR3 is TGTGCCAGCAGTTTCAGGGTAGGGGACACAACTAATGAAAAACTGTTTTTT.

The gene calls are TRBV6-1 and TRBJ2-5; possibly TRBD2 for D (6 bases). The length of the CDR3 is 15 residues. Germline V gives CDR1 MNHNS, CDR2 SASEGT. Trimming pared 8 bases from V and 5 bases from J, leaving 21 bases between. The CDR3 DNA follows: TGTGCCAGCTCTCCAGGAGGGCCAGGGACGGAGACCCAGTACTTC. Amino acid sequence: CASSPGGPGTETQYF.

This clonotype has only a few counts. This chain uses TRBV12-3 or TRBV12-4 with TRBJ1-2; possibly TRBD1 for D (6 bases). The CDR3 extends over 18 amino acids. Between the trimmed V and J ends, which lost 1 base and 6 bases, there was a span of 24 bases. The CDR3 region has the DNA TGTGCCAGCAGTTTAGGTGAGGGGGGCCCCGTGGTGATGGATGGCTACACCTTC. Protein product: CASSLGEGGPVVMDGYTF.